Sequencing of this T cell receptor (beta chain) was carried out in a study of immune cell composition in non-small cell lung cancer. The repertoire was sequenced with immunoSEQ multiplex PCR; TCRdb's copy has only in-frame clones and lacks some. The repertoire holds about 3,300 clones, with about 65% as singletons. Findings of the study overall: TIL tumour reactivity correlated with maximal tumour-associated clone frequency in adenocarcinoma.

The J segment lost 7 bases and the V segment lost 2 bases, leaving 4 bases of the junction unmatched. Germline V gene sequence: CDR1 SGHRS, CDR2 YFSETQ. The CDR3 sequence is 16 residues long. The normal lung sample lay at least 3 cm, and maximally far, from the tumour. This clone has just one count. Its antigen is not identified. These data also formed part of another study, on CD4 T cells in lung cancer. This second report adds: Neoantigen-specific CD4+ T-cell clones and TCRs were isolated from blood. Before blood donation, patients had received platinum chemotherapy among other treatments.

Sequenced sample: non-adjacent lung tissue. This sequence originates from a human donor with non-small cell lung cancer. The J gene is TRBJ2-2, the V gene TRBV5-1; 14 bases map to TRBD2. The CDR3 nucleotides are TGCGCCAGCAGCTTCGGACTAGCGGGAGGCCACGGGGAGCTGTTTTTT. Its translation is CASSFGLAGGHGELFF. The variable domain in full, completed from reference TRBV5-1 and TRBJ2-2, reads KAGVTQTPRYLIKTRGQQVTLSCSPISGHRSVSWYQQTPGQGLQFLFEYFSETQRNKGNFPGRFSGRQFSNSRSEMNVSTLELGDSALYLCASSFGLAGGHGELFFGEGSRLTVL.